This is a list of T cell receptor beta chains from one sample in a study of blood T cell repertoires in COVID-19. This table comes from immunoSEQ multiplex PCR, and its TCRdb copy is limited to in-frame clones, with some not included. Of roughly 120,000 clones listed, almost 85% are singletons. Material for sequencing was peripheral blood. These receptors all stem from a man in his sixties or seventies with active or convalescent COVID-19. Both conserved end residues are part of each CDR3. Each record gives: CDR3 DNA, CDR3 protein, clone size, J gene, V gene, D gene. A D gene is named only where the DNA matches it firmly. The size of a clone is reported for some rows only, either as once, few or many, or as a class for expanded clones.

CDR3 DNA: TGTGCCAGCAGAAACCTCTTGTCAGGGATCAATGAGCAGTTCTTC
CDR3 protein: CASRNLLSGINEQFF
clone size: NA
J gene: TRBJ2-1
V gene: TRBV6-8
D gene: NA

CDR3 DNA: TGTGCCAGCAGCCCGGAGGTTAACTATGGCTACACCTTC
CDR3 protein: CASSPEVNYGYTF
clone size: NA
J gene: TRBJ1-2
V gene: TRBV7-9
D gene: NA

CDR3 DNA: TGTGCCAGCAGCTTAGACCCACAGTTTCGGAATGGCTACACCTTC
CDR3 protein: CASSLDPQFRNGYTF
clone size: NA
J gene: TRBJ1-2
V gene: TRBV7-2
D gene: NA

CDR3 DNA: TGTGCCAGCAGCTTACAGGGGGGAGGAAACACTGAAGCTTTCTTT
CDR3 protein: CASSLQGGGNTEAFF
clone size: NA
J gene: TRBJ1-1
V gene: TRBV7-3
D gene: TRBD1

CDR3 DNA: TGTGCCAGTTCAGCGGGGGGGCCCGAGCAGTACTTC
CDR3 protein: CASSAGGPEQYF
clone size: NA
J gene: TRBJ2-7
V gene: TRBV19
D gene: TRBD2

CDR3 DNA: TGTGCCAGCAGTGAATATATTCAGGGGATTAATGAGCAGTTCTTC
CDR3 protein: CASSEYIQGINEQFF
clone size: NA
J gene: TRBJ2-1
V gene: TRBV25-1
D gene: NA

CDR3 DNA: TGCAGCGGAGGGGGGGGAAATTCACCCCTCCACTTT
CDR3 protein: CSGGGGNSPLHF
clone size: once
J gene: TRBJ1-6
V gene: TRBV29-1
D gene: NA

CDR3 DNA: TGTGCCAGCAGCTCACAGGGGGCTCGCTCCTACAATGAGCAGTTCTTC
CDR3 protein: CASSSQGARSYNEQFF
clone size: once
J gene: TRBJ2-1
V gene: TRBV7-3
D gene: TRBD1

CDR3 DNA: TGCAGCGTTGAGACGGGTGGATTTTTCCAAGAGACCCAGTACTTC
CDR3 protein: CSVETGGFFQETQYF
clone size: few
J gene: TRBJ2-5
V gene: TRBV29-1
D gene: NA

CDR3 DNA: TGTGCCAGTAGTATATCGGGGACACTAGCCAAAAACATTCAGTACTTC
CDR3 protein: CASSISGTLAKNIQYF
clone size: NA
J gene: TRBJ2-4
V gene: TRBV19
D gene: NA

CDR3 DNA: TGTGCCAGCAGTGGCGTTCTACACTTTACGGGCTACGAGCAGTACTTC
CDR3 protein: CASSGVLHFTGYEQYF
clone size: NA
J gene: TRBJ2-7
V gene: TRBV6-1
D gene: NA

CDR3 DNA: TGTGCCAGCAGCTCATTACCAGGGACAGGGAGCTCCTACAATGAGCAGTTCTTC
CDR3 protein: CASSSLPGTGSSYNEQFF
clone size: NA
J gene: TRBJ2-1
V gene: TRBV11-2
D gene: TRBD1

CDR3 DNA: TGCGCCAGCAGCCCACAGGGAGCTGGAAACACCATATATTTT
CDR3 protein: CASSPQGAGNTIYF
clone size: NA
J gene: TRBJ1-3
V gene: TRBV5-1
D gene: NA

CDR3 DNA: TGTGCCAGCAGTCCCCGCACAGGGACCTATGGCTACACCTTC
CDR3 protein: CASSPRTGTYGYTF
clone size: NA
J gene: TRBJ1-2
V gene: TRBV27
D gene: NA

CDR3 DNA: TGTGCCAGCAGCTTAGATGAGGCCTCTAGCACAGATACGCAGTATTTT
CDR3 protein: CASSLDEASSTDTQYF
clone size: many
J gene: TRBJ2-3
V gene: TRBV7-9
D gene: NA

CDR3 DNA: TGTGCCAGCGGCGGGACAGGGGTTTTAAGGCAGTACTTC
CDR3 protein: CASGGTGVLRQYF
clone size: NA
J gene: TRBJ2-7
V gene: TRBV11-3
D gene: TRBD1

CDR3 DNA: TGTGCCAGCAGAACCCTGGACGGGGCAACTAATGAAAAACTGTTTTTT
CDR3 protein: CASRTLDGATNEKLFF
clone size: NA
J gene: TRBJ1-4
V gene: TRBV11-2
D gene: NA

CDR3 DNA: TGCGCCAGCAGTGAGTATTTTAGCGGAATCAATGAGCAGTTCTTC
CDR3 protein: CASSEYFSGINEQFF
clone size: NA
J gene: TRBJ2-1
V gene: TRBV10-2
D gene: NA

CDR3 DNA: TGTGCCACTAGGGACAGGGGCAAGGGAGGTGATAGCTACACCTTC
CDR3 protein: CATRDRGKGGDSYTF
clone size: NA
J gene: TRBJ1-2
V gene: TRBV19
D gene: TRBD1

CDR3 DNA: TGTGCCAGCAGCCCGGGGGGGAGCTCCTACGAGCAGTACTTC
CDR3 protein: CASSPGGSSYEQYF
clone size: NA
J gene: TRBJ2-7
V gene: TRBV5-8
D gene: TRBD2

CDR3 DNA: TGTGCCAGCAGTCTCTCAGGGGGAGGCCTCTCTGGGGCCAACGTCCTGACTTTC
CDR3 protein: CASSLSGGGLSGANVLTF
clone size: NA
J gene: TRBJ2-6
V gene: TRBV6-6
D gene: NA

CDR3 DNA: TGTGCCAGCAGCTTTTTAGCGGGAACTTACAATGAGCAGTTCTTC
CDR3 protein: CASSFLAGTYNEQFF
clone size: NA
J gene: TRBJ2-1
V gene: TRBV11-3
D gene: TRBD2

CDR3 DNA: TGTGCCAGCAGCGCCGACAGGGGGCGGCTCACAGATACGCAGTATTTT
CDR3 protein: CASSADRGRLTDTQYF
clone size: NA
J gene: TRBJ2-3
V gene: TRBV9
D gene: TRBD1

CDR3 DNA: TGCGCCAGCAGCCAAGACAGAGCGGGGGGCGGGGCAGATACGCAGTATTTT
CDR3 protein: CASSQDRAGGGADTQYF
clone size: NA
J gene: TRBJ2-3
V gene: TRBV4-3
D gene: TRBD2

CDR3 DNA: TGTGCCTGGAGTCAGGGGGGTGATCAGCCCCAGCATTTT
CDR3 protein: CAWSQGGDQPQHF
clone size: NA
J gene: TRBJ1-5
V gene: TRBV30
D gene: TRBD1

CDR3 DNA: TGTGCCAGCAGCGTCAACAACTACAATGAGCAGTTCTTC
CDR3 protein: CASSVNNYNEQFF
clone size: NA
J gene: TRBJ2-1
V gene: TRBV9
D gene: NA

CDR3 DNA: TGTGCCAGCAGCCAAGAACTAGCGGGAGGGCCCGCGCAAGAGACCCAGTACTTC
CDR3 protein: CASSQELAGGPAQETQYF
clone size: few
J gene: TRBJ2-5
V gene: TRBV4-2
D gene: TRBD2

CDR3 DNA: TGTGCCAGCTCACGTGGGACAGGGAATGAAAAACTGTTTTTT
CDR3 protein: CASSRGTGNEKLFF
clone size: NA
J gene: TRBJ1-4
V gene: TRBV18
D gene: TRBD1

CDR3 DNA: TGTGCCAGCTCACCACTAGCGGGAGTCGGTGATACGCAGTATTTT
CDR3 protein: CASSPLAGVGDTQYF
clone size: NA
J gene: TRBJ2-3
V gene: TRBV18
D gene: TRBD2